This TCR beta chain comes out of a study of T-cell reconstitution after alpha-beta-depleted transplantation in children. Overall study results and limits: There were reportedly several hundred expanded graft clones from which alpha-beta T cells came about two months after transplant.

About this clonotype itself: Its antigen is unidentified.

This CDR3 has 18 residues. The V end was cut by 4 bases, the J end by 5 bases, with 24 bases between. Germline CDR1 and CDR2: LGHDT and YNNKEL (reference sequence). The TCRbeta library was prepared with unique molecular identifiers. Each CDR3 protein is one row after TCRdb ran MiXCR on the PCR reads. Among 440,000 or so distinct CDR3 sequences, approximately 42% were seen once, and the ten largest hold 27%. The source material was PBMCs, sampled before TCRalphabeta/CD19-depleted stem cell transplant. The TCR comes from a girl between 2 and 10 years old with aplastic anemia, due to receive a stem cell transplant. This chain connects TRBV3-1 to TRBJ2-1; TRBD2 is a possible D gene (5 bases). CDR3 DNA sequence: TGTGCCAGCAGCCCGTCTTTCTTAGCGTCCAGTCCAAACAATGAGCAGTTCTTC. It specifies CASSPSFLASSPNNEQFF.